The 23 T cell receptor beta chains below come from one sample, sequenced in a study of long-term antiretroviral therapy in people with HIV. Version v3.0 of the immunoSEQ assay was performed at survey level. Using immunoSEQ multiplex PCR, the repertoire was profiled, and TCRdb retains in-frame clones only, with some absent. The sample contains more than 10,000 clones, roughly 80% of which appear only once. Specimen: unsorted PBMCs, collected 0.5 years before starting antiretroviral therapy. These receptor sequences come from a woman aged 40 to 49 with HIV.

The CDR3 nucleotides are TGTGCCTGGAGTACAGGGGGCCGAGAGCAGTACTTC. Its translation is CAWSTGGREQYF. The chain couples TRBV30 to TRBJ2-7; TRBD1 aligns across 9 bases. J lost 7 bases, V lost 2 bases, and 3 bases had no gene match. This CDR3 is built from 12 residues. CDR1 is GTSNPN, CDR2 SVGIG, per germline (reference sequence).

The rearrangement joins TRBV7-8 to TRBJ2-5; D possibly matches TRBD1 or TRBD2 (5 bases each). The ends were cut back, 5 bases at V and 1 base at J, with 11 bases in the middle. The CDR3 consists of 14 residues. CDR1 is SGHVS and CDR2 is FQNEAQ in the germline V gene. The CDR3 spells CASSQGDPQETQYF. The CDR3 DNA reads TGTGCCAGCAGCCAAGGGGACCCCCAAGAGACCCAGTACTTC. The whole variable domain, remainder taken from reference TRBV7-8 and TRBJ2-5, is GAGVSQSPRYKVAKRGQDVALRCDPISGHVSLFWYQQALGQGPEFLTYFQNEAQLDKSGLPSDRFFAERPEGSVSTLKIQRTQQEDSAVYLCASSQGDPQETQYFGPGTRLLVL.

The chain joins TRBV5-6 to TRBJ2-5; possible D gene TRBD1, 6 bases. Germline assignment: CDR1 SGHDT and CDR2 YYEEEE. CDR3 length equals 15 residues. Trimming shortened V by 5 bases and J by 5 bases, and 19 bases separated the two germline ends. The CDR3 DNA follows: TGTGCCAGCAGTACAGGGAGAAGGTCGTTTGAGACCCAGTACTTC. Its translation is CASSTGRRSFETQYF.

This clone was seen a handful of times. V and J are TRBV2 and TRBJ1-3; tentatively, D is TRBD1 (5 bases). V lost 6 bases and J 0 bases, leaving 15 bases between the germline ends. Germline CDR1 is SNHLY and CDR2 is FYNNEI. The CDR3 covers 16 residues. The CDR3 here is CASSLSGAYSGNTIYF. The DNA for the CDR3 is TGTGCCAGCAGCCTCTCCGGGGCCTACTCTGGAAACACCATATATTTT.

The chain is built from TRBV6-1 and TRBJ2-1; TRBD1 aligns across 8 bases. J lost 8 bases, V lost 8 bases, and 11 bases had no gene match. This CDR3 is 14 amino acids long. The germline V gene encodes CDR1 MNHNS and CDR2 SASEGT. In nucleotides, the CDR3 is TGTGCCAGCGGGGTCCGGACAGGGACGCATGAGCAGTTCTTC. Translated, it gives CASGVRTGTHEQFF.

The chain has TRBV7-2 and TRBJ2-3, with 10 bases that match TRBD2. The CDR3 runs 11 residues. CDR1 and CDR2 from the germline V gene are SGHTA and FQGNSA. In DNA, the CDR3 is TGTGCTAGCGGGAGGTCAGATACGCAGTATTTT. Translation gives CASGRSDTQYF. The variable domain in full, with the rest retrieved from reference TRBV7-2 and TRBJ2-3, is GAGVSQSPSNKVTEKGKDVELRCDPISGHTALYWYRQSLGQGLEFLIYFQGNSAPDKSGLPSDRFSAERTGGSVSTLTIQRTQQEDSAVYLCASGRSDTQYFGPGTRLTVL.

The chain links TRBV11-2 to TRBJ2-2, with no clear D. The V end lost 3 bases, the J end lost 7 bases, and 9 bases lay between the germline ends. Germline values: CDR1 SGHAT, CDR2 FQNNGV. The CDR3 extends over 13 amino acids. As DNA, the CDR3 is TGTGCCAGCAGCTTGGTCCCCGTCGGGGAGCTGTTTTTT. Protein product: CASSLVPVGELFF.

The rearrangement uses TRBV5-6 and TRBJ1-5; TRBD1 is a possible D gene (5 bases). Trimming took 0 bases from V and 4 from J, leaving 8 bases between them. Per the germline V gene, CDR1 is SGHDT and CDR2 is YYEEEE. The CDR3 is 14 residues long. The CDR3 is CASSLGQRNQPQHF. The DNA of the CDR3 is TGTGCCAGCAGCTTGGGACAGCGTAATCAGCCCCAGCATTTT.

This clone has a handful of counts. This chain connects TRBV7-9 to TRBJ1-6, with D possibly matching TRBD1 (5 bases). Trimming removed 5 bases at V and 5 bases at J, with 10 bases between. The germline V gene has CDR1 SEHNR and CDR2 FQNEAQ (reference sequence). The length of the CDR3 is 14 residues. DNA for the CDR3: TGTGCCAGCAGCCCGACAGTAGATAATTCACCCCTCCACTTT. This gives the protein CASSPTVDNSPLHF.

This clone was seen a handful of times. This chain uses TRBV4-3 with TRBJ1-3, with D hard to call. The CDR3 spans 16 residues. Germline CDR1 is LGHNA and CDR2 is YSLEER. Trimming stripped 5 bases from V and 0 bases from J, with 14 bases between. The CDR3 nucleotides are TGCGCCAGCAGCATAGAGGTCTATAGCTCTGGAAACACCATATATTTT. Encoded protein: CASSIEVYSSGNTIYF.

This chain uses TRBV5-6 with TRBJ1-2, with D unclear. This CDR3 has 15 amino acids. The germline V gene has CDR1 SGHDT and CDR2 YYEEEE. V was cut by 4 bases and J by 8 bases, with 21 bases left in between. CDR3 coding DNA: TGTGCCAGCAGCCTCCCAATCGAGGGATTCGGAGGCTACACCTTC. It encodes CASSLPIEGFGGYTF.

The chain combines TRBV12-5 with TRBJ2-2, with D perhaps being TRBD1 or TRBD2 (5 bases each). The CDR3 extends over 18 amino acids. In germline, CDR1 is LGHNT, CDR2 FRNRAP. The V gene lost 1 base and the J gene lost 7 bases, with 22 bases spanning the gap. The CDR3 DNA sequence: TGTGCTAGTGGTTTGGCTAAATTTTCAGGGCCCGGGGTCGGGGAGCTGTTTTTT. As protein: CASGLAKFSGPGVGELFF.

The J gene is TRBJ2-7, the V gene TRBV5-1; D is ambiguous. In germline, CDR1 is SGHRS, CDR2 YFSETQ. Trimming left V 2 bases short and J 4 bases short, with 10 bases between. The CDR3 has 13 residues. This CDR3 reads CASSLGVGYEQYF. CDR3 DNA: TGCGCCAGCAGCTTAGGAGTAGGTTACGAGCAGTACTTC. Variable domain in full (rest from reference TRBV5-1 and TRBJ2-7): KAGVTQTPRYLIKTRGQQVTLSCSPISGHRSVSWYQQTPGQGLQFLFEYFSETQRNKGNFPGRFSGRQFSNSRSEMNVSTLELGDSALYLCASSLGVGYEQYFGPGTRLTVT.

The V and J genes are TRBV2 and TRBJ2-1; 7 nucleotides align to TRBD2. V lost 4 bases, J lost 3 bases, and 6 bases stayed unmatched. This CDR3 spans 15 amino acids. Germline values: CDR1 SNHLY, CDR2 FYNNEI. CDR3 loop: CASSVGGSSYNEQFF. The CDR3 DNA is TGTGCCAGCAGTGTTGGCGGGAGCAGCTACAATGAGCAGTTCTTC.

The V call is TRBV6-6, the J call TRBJ2-7; no firm D call. V dropped 0 bases and J dropped 2 bases, with 8 bases sitting between them. This CDR3 has 14 amino acids. Germline CDR1 MNHNY, CDR2 SVGAGI (reference sequence). The CDR3 DNA reads TGTGCCAGCAGTTACTCGGGCCCTCCCTACGAGCAGTACTTC. Translation gives CASSYSGPPYEQYF.

This chain connects TRBV11-2 to TRBJ2-7; D call uncertain. Germline CDR1 reads SGHAT; CDR2 reads FQNNGV. This CDR3 has 15 amino acids. The V and J ends lost 1 base and 5 bases respectively, with 15 bases between them. CDR3 nucleotides: TGTGCCAGCAGCTTAGGGCACACGCACCGCGACGAGCAGTACTTC. Its protein is CASSLGHTHRDEQYF.

V usage is TRBV4-1 and J usage is TRBJ2-7, with 10 bases identical to TRBD1. Trimming removed 3 bases from V and 2 bases from J; junction bases left unmatched: 7. Germline V gene sequence: CDR1 MGHRA, CDR2 YSYEKL. CDR3 size: 16 residues. In nucleotides, the CDR3 is TGCGCCAGCAGCCAGACCCGGGACAGGGGTACCTACGAGCAGTACTTC. Amino acid sequence: CASSQTRDRGTYEQYF.

The CDR3: CASSVEQGNTEAFF. The CDR3 DNA follows: TGTGCCAGCAGCGTAGAACAGGGGAACACTGAAGCTTTCTTT. J is TRBJ1-1 and V is TRBV9, with a possible D match to TRBD1 (6 bases). V lost 0 bases, J lost 1 base, and 7 bases lay in between. CDR1 is SGDLS and CDR2 is YYNGEE in the germline V gene. The CDR3 extends over 14 amino acids.

The chain uses TRBV7-2 and TRBJ1-2, with D tentatively TRBD1 (5 bases). The germline gives CDR1 SGHTA, CDR2 FQGNSA. The CDR3 runs 16 residues. Trimming left V 4 bases short and J 4 bases short, with 19 bases between. CDR3 nucleotide sequence: TGTGCCAGCAGCTCCTCCCTGAACACAGGCATCTATGGCTACACCTTC. Translation gives CASSSSLNTGIYGYTF.

This clone was detected only a few times. The genes are TRBV7-2 and TRBJ2-7, with TRBD1 identical over 8 bases. CDR3 size: 13 residues. Trimming took 8 bases from V and 4 from J; bases not matched to a gene: 7. Germline V CDR1 and CDR2: SGHTA, FQGNSA. CDR3 nucleotide sequence: TGTGCCAGCGGAACAGGGGGTCTTTACGAGCAGTACTTC. Protein: CASGTGGLYEQYF.

This chain connects TRBV27 to TRBJ1-5; D not certain. The V end was cut by 5 bases, the J end by 11 bases, with 16 bases between. This CDR3 is built from 13 residues. Germline lookup yields CDR1 MNHEY and CDR2 SMNVEV (reference sequence). The CDR3 region is CASSPLSGTAQHF. The DNA for the CDR3 is TGTGCCAGCAGTCCCCTTTCGGGTACGGCCCAGCATTTT.

The gene calls are TRBV18 and TRBJ2-2, with TRBD1 matching over 9 bases. V lost 4 bases and J lost 0; bases outside the gene matches: 3. This CDR3 has 16 residues. The germline gives CDR1 KGHSH, CDR2 LQKENI. The chain's CDR3 is CASSRQGVANTGELFF. The CDR3 nucleotides are TGTGCCAGCTCACGACAGGGGGTGGCGAACACCGGGGAGCTGTTTTTT.

A few counts support this clone. This chain connects TRBV9 to TRBJ1-2; D uncertain. The CDR3 sequence is 15 residues long. CDR1 and CDR2 from the germline V gene are SGDLS and YYNGEE. Trimming took 0 bases from V and 7 from J, leaving 16 bases between them. CDR3 amino acids: CASSVAGQPVVGYTF. CDR3 in DNA: TGTGCCAGCAGCGTAGCTGGGCAGCCAGTAGTTGGCTACACCTTC.